Listed here are 9 T cell receptor beta chains from one sample, sequenced in a study of blood T cell repertoires in COVID-19. Assay used: immunoSEQ multiplex PCR; TCRdb lists only in-frame clones, some missing. The sample contains 200,000 or so clones, around 85% of which appear only once. Sequencing was done on a sample of peripheral blood. All receptors come from an older person with COVID-19, enrolled during active disease.

The table lists this clone with a few counts. The V call is TRBV6-2 or TRBV6-3, the J call TRBJ2-7; no clear D gene. V was pared by 5 bases and J by 2 bases, with 10 bases between. The CDR3 is made up of 13 amino acids. The germline V gene has CDR1 MNHEY and CDR2 SVGEGT. CDR3 region: CASSISNTYEQYF. CDR3 DNA sequence: TGTGCCAGCAGTATCTCGAACACCTACGAGCAGTACTTC.

This rearrangement joins TRBV14 to TRBJ1-5, with a possible D match to TRBD1 (6 bases). The V end was cut by 5 bases, the J end by 7 bases, with 15 bases between. CDR1 SGHDN and CDR2 FVKESK come from the germline V gene. This CDR3 region has 14 residues. In DNA form, the CDR3 reads TGTGCCAGCAGCTCCGGGGGGCTTGGGCAGCCCCAGCATTTT. Its translation is CASSSGGLGQPQHF. Full variable domain (outside the CDR3, taken from reference TRBV14 and TRBJ1-5): EAGVTQFPSHSVIEKGQTVTLRCDPISGHDNLYWYRRVMGKEIKFLLHFVKESKQDESGMPNNRFLAERTGGTYSTLKVQPAELEDSGVYFCASSSGGLGQPQHFGDGTRLSIL.

This clone appeared a few times. CDR3 in amino acids: CASSLGGQWYTF. The CDR3, as DNA: TGTGCCAGCAGCTTAGGTGGACAGTGGTACACCTTC. This chain joins TRBV11-3 and TRBJ1-2; the D gene is possibly TRBD1 (6 bases). The CDR3 length is 12 residues. V shed 1 base and J shed 11 bases, with 11 bases lying between them. From germline, CDR1 is SGHNT and CDR2 YENEEA.

The chain is built from TRBV12-3 or TRBV12-4 and TRBJ1-1, with a weak D call TRBD1 (6 bases). The length of the CDR3 is 13 residues. Trimming took 6 bases from V and 1 from J, leaving 9 bases between them. Written as DNA, the CDR3 is TGTGCCAGCAGCTGGACAGCGAACACTGAAGCTTTCTTT. Translated: CASSWTANTEAFF.

The V and J genes are TRBV7-6 and TRBJ2-1; 12 bases are shared with TRBD2. The CDR3 covers 17 residues. Trimming took 6 bases from V and 4 from J; bases not matched to a gene: 10. The V gene's germline CDR1 is SGHVS and CDR2 FNYEAQ. The CDR3 loop reads CASSPHPTSGGYNEQFF. CDR3 coding DNA: TGTGCCAGCAGTCCCCATCCGACTAGCGGGGGTTACAATGAGCAGTTCTTC. Based on the CDR3 plus reference TRBV7-6 and TRBJ2-1, the full variable domain is GAGVSQSPRYKVTKRGQDVALRCDPISGHVSLYWYRQALGQGPEFLTYFNYEAQQDKSGLPNDRFSAERPEGSISTLTIQRTEQRDSAMYRCASSPHPTSGGYNEQFFGPGTRLTVL.

This rearrangement joins TRBV28 to TRBJ2-3; 8 nucleotides match TRBD2. This CDR3 has 22 amino acids. The germline CDR1 and CDR2 sequences are MDHEN and SYDVKM. The junction had 23 bases not matched to a gene; V was cut back by 3 bases and J by 0 bases. The CDR3 is CASSFTLRTSRDQGPSTDTQYF. The DNA for the CDR3 is TGTGCCAGCAGTTTCACACTCAGGACTAGCAGGGATCAGGGGCCTAGCACAGATACGCAGTATTTT.

The V gene is TRBV28, the J gene TRBJ1-2; D is ambiguous. This CDR3 has 13 amino acids. Germline V CDR1 and CDR2: MDHEN, SYDVKM. Trimming left V 11 bases short and J 7 bases short, with 20 bases between. This CDR3 reads CASKGGLFPGYTF. The DNA for the CDR3 is TGTGCCTCGAAGGGAGGTTTGTTCCCTGGCTACACCTTC.

This rearrangement joins TRBV27 to TRBJ1-2; 9 nucleotides match TRBD1. Germline trimming cut 3 bases from V and 4 bases from J; bases unmatched to any gene: 9. The CDR3 has 16 residues. Germline V gene data show CDR1 as MNHEY and CDR2 as SMNVEV (reference sequence). CDR3 loop: CASSLFRDRALYGYTF. As DNA, the CDR3 is TGTGCCAGCAGTTTGTTCAGGGACAGGGCTCTCTATGGCTACACCTTC.

The chain couples TRBV11-2 to TRBJ2-1; tentative D call: TRBD1 (5 bases). The V gene's germline CDR1 is SGHAT and CDR2 FQNNGV. Trimming shortened V by 4 bases and J by 4 bases, and 11 bases separated the two germline ends. The CDR3 has 14 amino acids. The CDR3 here is CASSSLQGYNEQFF. The CDR3 region has the DNA TGTGCCAGCAGCTCGCTCCAGGGTTACAATGAGCAGTTCTTC.